The 31 T cell receptor beta chains below all came from one sample that was sequenced in a study of low-dose radiotherapy and immunotherapy resistance in tumors. Alpha- and beta-chain coverage of first-strand cDNA came from TRAV- and TRBV-specific primers. For amplifying TCRs, the PCR ran for about 19 cycles with Phusion, which was used together with a constant-region primer and the adapter on the V primers. TCRdb fed the reads into MiXCR, producing one record per CDR3 protein. This sample has about 9,600 distinct CDR3 sequences, with about 68% found just once. Receptors originate from a human donor with advanced metastatic prostate, ovarian, gallbladder or colorectal cancer (not recorded which). This table probably holds off-target reads from a library built for another chain.

This rearrangement joins TRBV20-1 to TRBJ1-2, with D unclear. Trimming took 2 bases from V and 0 from J, leaving 10 bases between them. The germline CDR1 and CDR2 sequences are DFQATT and SNEGSKA (reference sequence). The CDR3 has 14 residues. The CDR3 region is CSARKGRANYGYTF. The CDR3 DNA reads TGCAGTGCTAGAAAGGGCAGAGCTAACTATGGCTACACCTTC.

The J gene is TRBJ1-1, the V gene TRBV28, with 7 bases identical to TRBD1. Germline V CDR1 and CDR2: MDHEN, SYDVKM. The junction had 3 bases not matched to a gene; V was cut back by 6 bases and J by 8 bases. There are 11 residues in the CDR3. The CDR3 DNA reads TGTGCCAGCAGACTACAGGGGGAAGCTTTCTTT. It encodes CASRLQGEAFF.

The sample holds a few counts of this clonotype. The rearrangement joins TRBV5-1 to TRBJ2-1; D ambiguous. This CDR3 has 11 amino acids. The germline V gene encodes CDR1 SGHRS and CDR2 YFSETQ. V was shortened by 0 bases and J by 9 bases, with 4 bases between the two germline ends. CDR3 amino acids: CASSLAGEQFF. The CDR3 DNA follows: TGCGCCAGCAGCTTGGCGGGTGAGCAGTTCTTC.

The chain carries TRBV19 and TRBJ2-3; D is perhaps TRBD2 (5 bases). Germline V gene lookup returns CDR1 LNHDA and CDR2 SQIVND (reference sequence). The CDR3 has 13 residues. Trimming left V 6 bases short and J 3 bases short, with 10 bases between. CDR3 coding DNA: TGTGCCAGTAGCGCAGGAGGAACAGATACGCAGTATTTT. This translates into CASSAGGTDTQYF.

V is TRBV6-1 and J is TRBJ2-7, with 8 nucleotides matching TRBD1. Germline CDR1 MNHNS, CDR2 SASEGT. The CDR3 extends over 12 amino acids. Trimming cost V 10 bases and J 3 bases; bases outside gene matches: 5. The CDR3 is CATSDRVYEQYF. The CDR3 DNA follows: TGTGCCACATCGGACAGGGTCTACGAGCAGTACTTC.

This clonotype was found a few times. The chain uses TRBV2 and TRBJ2-3; tentative D call: TRBD2 (6 bases). There are 12 residues in the CDR3. From germline, CDR1 is SNHLY and CDR2 FYNNEI. In DNA form, the CDR3 reads TGTGCTGTGACTAGATCCACAGATACGCAGTATTTT. Translation gives CAVTRSTDTQYF.

J is TRBJ2-5 and V is TRBV12-3 or TRBV12-4; D uncertain. This CDR3 spans 14 amino acids. V dropped 1 base and J dropped 5 bases, with 11 bases sitting between them. In nucleotides, the CDR3 is TGTGCCAGCAGTTTAGTAGGCGAGTGGGAGACCCAGTACTTC. It yields the protein CASSLVGEWETQYF.

This clonotype was seen only a few times. The chain joins TRBV4-3 to TRBJ1-2; a weak D match, TRBD1 (5 bases). With 0 bases removed from V and 3 bases from J, the gap between germline ends came to 14 bases. The CDR3 consists of 16 residues. Germline V lookup: CDR1 LGHNA, CDR2 YSLEER. CDR3 loop: CASSQDGAGGDYGYTF. The CDR3 nucleotides read TGCGCCAGCAGCCAAGATGGGGCCGGCGGGGACTATGGCTACACCTTC.

J is TRBJ2-1 and V is TRBV5-1; D is perhaps TRBD1 (5 bases). Trimming stripped 1 base from V and 6 bases from J, with 14 bases between. This CDR3 is built from 15 residues. Looked up from germline, CDR1 is SGHRS and CDR2 is YFSETQ. CDR3: CASSLRAQGGNEQFF. CDR3 DNA: TGCGCCAGCAGCTTGCGGGCCCAGGGTGGCAATGAGCAGTTCTTC.

The chain recombines TRBV20-1 with TRBJ2-5; D ambiguous. The V end lost 0 bases, the J end lost 5 bases, and 16 bases lay between the germline ends. The CDR3 has 15 residues. Germline assignment: CDR1 DFQATT and CDR2 SNEGSKA (reference sequence). The CDR3 here is CSARDFQVAKETQYF. The CDR3 DNA sequence: TGCAGTGCTAGAGATTTTCAGGTCGCGAAGGAGACCCAGTACTTC.

J is TRBJ1-2 and V is TRBV13, with D possibly matching TRBD1 (5 bases). The CDR3 loop spans 14 amino acids. Looked up from germline, CDR1 is PRHDT and CDR2 is FYEKMQ (reference sequence). V was shortened by 3 bases and J by 2 bases, with 10 bases between the two germline ends. The CDR3 nucleotides read TGTGCCAGCAGCTTGGTTAGGGACAACTATGGCTACACCTTC. It translates to CASSLVRDNYGYTF.

This chain uses TRBV29-1 with TRBJ2-2, with 8 bases aligning to TRBD1. Looked up from germline, CDR1 is SQVTM and CDR2 is ANQGSEA. V shed 7 bases, J shed 7 bases, and the junction held 8 bases outside the gene matches. The CDR3 is 13 residues long. The CDR3 DNA reads TGCAGCGCAGGCCAGGGGGCCGGCGGGGAGCTGTTTTTT. Translated, it gives CSAGQGAGGELFF.

The table lists this clonotype with a few counts. This chain connects TRBV7-2 to TRBJ2-7, with 13 bases aligning to TRBD2. There are 16 residues in the CDR3. The trim removed 4 bases at V and 3 bases at J, leaving 6 bases unmatched. CDR1 SGHTA and CDR2 FQGNSA come from the germline V gene. The CDR3 sequence: CASSSGTSGTYYEQYF. The CDR3 DNA follows: TGTGCCAGCAGCTCGGGGACTAGCGGGACCTACTACGAGCAGTACTTC.

CDR3 sequence reads: CSVDSPLTEAFF. In DNA form, the CDR3 reads TGCAGCGTTGACTCTCCTCTAACTGAAGCTTTCTTT. The chain couples TRBV29-1 to TRBJ1-1; D gene uncertain. The CDR3 has 12 amino acids. V was clipped by 3 bases and J by 5 bases, with 10 bases between them. CDR1 and CDR2 from the germline V gene are SQVTM and ANQGSEA.

Here the CDR3 reads CASSLDSQETQYF. The DNA of the CDR3 is TGCGCCAGCAGCCTGGACAGCCAAGAGACCCAGTACTTC. The rearrangement joins TRBV5-1 to TRBJ2-5; weak D call: TRBD1 (6 bases). V dropped 4 bases and J dropped 1 base, with 8 bases sitting between them. Per the germline V gene, CDR1 is SGHRS and CDR2 is YFSETQ. The CDR3 has 13 residues.

The V and J genes are TRBV20-1 and TRBJ1-2; D might be TRBD1 (5 bases). CDR1 is DFQATT and CDR2 is SNEGSKA in the germline V gene (reference sequence). This CDR3 has 15 residues. V gave up 2 bases and J gave up 1 base, with 14 bases separating them. The chain's CDR3 is CSARPAAQVNYGYTF. DNA of the CDR3: TGCAGTGCTAGACCGGCCGCACAGGTTAACTATGGCTACACCTTC.

This clonotype was seen only once. The V call is TRBV5-4, the J call TRBJ1-3, with D possibly matching TRBD1 (6 bases). Germline CDR1 is SGHNT and CDR2 is YYREEE (reference sequence). V gave up 4 bases and J gave up 0 bases, with 17 bases separating them. CDR3 size: 17 residues. This CDR3 is CASSLGGGGNSGNTIYF. For the CDR3, the DNA is TGTGCCAGCAGCCTGGGTGGAGGGGGAAACTCTGGAAACACCATATATTTT.

The chain is built from TRBV29-1 and TRBJ1-2; TRBD1 matches at 8 bases. Germline CDR1 SQVTM, CDR2 ANQGSEA. J lost 4 bases, V lost 7 bases, and 14 bases had no gene match. There are 15 residues in the CDR3. In nucleotides, the CDR3 is TGCAGCGCTGAGTTTGGACAGGGAGGCGGCTATGGCTACACCTTC. Amino acid sequence: CSAEFGQGGGYGYTF.

The chain combines TRBV28 with TRBJ2-1; D is perhaps TRBD2 (5 bases). The CDR3 is 15 residues long. Per the germline V gene, CDR1 is MDHEN and CDR2 is SYDVKM. V lost 6 bases and J lost 6, with 18 bases in between. The CDR3 region has the DNA TGTGCCAGCAGCGCCCTCCGGGAATTCTCCAATGAGCAGTTCTTC. It encodes CASSALREFSNEQFF.

This clonotype turned up a few times. The chain recombines TRBV28 with TRBJ2-3; TRBD1 agrees at 10 bases. The junction had 4 bases not matched to a gene; V was cut back by 4 bases and J by 3 bases. Germline V gene lookup returns CDR1 MDHEN and CDR2 SYDVKM. This CDR3 has 15 amino acids. This chain's CDR3 is CASSYRDRGTDTQYF. CDR3 in DNA: TGTGCCAGCAGTTACCGGGACAGGGGTACAGATACGCAGTATTTT. The full variable domain, its missing parts supplied by reference TRBV28 and TRBJ2-3, is DVKVTQSSRYLVKRTGEKVFLECVQDMDHENMFWYRQDPGLGLRLIYFSYDVKMKEKGDIPEGYSVSREKKERFSLILESASTNQTSMYLCASSYRDRGTDTQYFGPGTRLTVL.

The genes are TRBV10-3 and TRBJ2-2; 8 nucleotides line up with TRBD1. The trim removed 10 bases at V and 4 bases at J, leaving 8 bases unmatched. Germline V gene sequence: CDR1 ENHRY, CDR2 SYGVKD. This CDR3 contains 14 residues. CDR3: CATDRGGGTGELFF. The CDR3 coding sequence is TGTGCCACTGACAGGGGTGGAGGCACCGGGGAGCTGTTTTTT.

The chain employs TRBV5-1 and TRBJ2-3; either TRBD1 or TRBD2 may fit D (7 bases each). Germline CDR1 reads SGHRS; CDR2 reads YFSETQ. CDR3 size: 14 residues. The V gene lost 1 base and the J gene lost 7 bases, with 13 bases spanning the gap. The CDR3 loop is CASSLSQGGNTQYF. The CDR3 DNA follows: TGCGCCAGCAGCTTGTCCCAGGGGGGGAATACGCAGTATTTT.

This clonotype appeared a single time. V and J are TRBV10-2 and TRBJ2-7; 9 bases are shared with TRBD2. CDR3 length: 14 amino acids. V dropped 2 bases and J dropped 4; count of bases not matched to a gene: 3. Germline CDR1 reads WSHSY; CDR2 reads SAAADI. This chain's CDR3 is CASSELAGKYEQYF. As DNA, the CDR3 is TGCGCCAGCAGTGAGCTAGCGGGAAAATACGAGCAGTACTTC.

The rearrangement uses TRBV4-3 and TRBJ2-2, with D perhaps matching TRBD2 (6 bases). The CDR3 spans 14 residues. CDR1 is LGHNA, CDR2 YSLEER, per germline. The V and J ends lost 4 bases and 8 bases respectively, with 14 bases between them. The CDR3 loop is CASSRLGGMGELFF. The CDR3 DNA is TGCGCCAGCAGCCGCCTTGGCGGGATGGGGGAGCTGTTTTTT.

This chain links TRBV29-1 with TRBJ1-3; perhaps TRBD1 as D (5 bases). V lost 7 bases, J lost 1 base, and 11 bases lay in between. Germline CDR1 is SQVTM and CDR2 is ANQGSEA. The CDR3 is made up of 13 amino acids. The CDR3 nucleotides are TGCAGCGCCAGGACATCTTCTGGAAACACCATATATTTT. Amino acids: CSARTSSGNTIYF.

The rearrangement links TRBV20-1 to TRBJ2-2; D gene unclear. Germline CDR1 and CDR2: DFQATT and SNEGSKA (reference sequence). V was pared by 3 bases and J by 3 bases, with 8 bases between. The CDR3 has 13 residues. CDR3: CSARTGHTGELFF. The DNA for the CDR3 is TGCAGTGCTAGGACTGGACACACCGGGGAGCTGTTTTTT.

The chain has TRBV10-3 and TRBJ1-2; TRBD1 is a possible D gene (5 bases). The V end lost 0 bases, the J end lost 5 bases, and 13 bases lay between the germline ends. CDR3 length: 15 residues. Germline CDR1 ENHRY, CDR2 SYGVKD. The CDR3 is CAISESTVPRYGYTF. The CDR3, as DNA: TGTGCCATCAGTGAGTCGACAGTCCCTCGATATGGCTACACCTTC.

The sample holds one count of this clonotype. This chain joins TRBV2 and TRBJ2-7; no reliable D call. Germline V gene lookup returns CDR1 SNHLY and CDR2 FYNNEI. The CDR3 is 12 residues long. V was shortened by 6 bases and J by 6 bases, with 12 bases between the two germline ends. CDR3 nucleotide sequence: TGTGCCAGCAGGGGCAGCTTTCCCGAGCAGTACTTC. Translation gives CASRGSFPEQYF.

The rearrangement uses TRBV28 and TRBJ2-5; a weak D match, TRBD1 (6 bases). Trimming shortened V by 2 bases and J by 4 bases, and 11 bases separated the two germline ends. Germline loops: CDR1 MDHEN, CDR2 SYDVKM. The CDR3 is made up of 14 amino acids. This CDR3 is CASSLRQAGETQYF. DNA of the CDR3: TGTGCCAGCAGTTTACGACAGGCAGGAGAGACCCAGTACTTC.

This chain uses TRBV28 with TRBJ2-3; D uncertain. The CDR3 consists of 13 residues. V was clipped by 3 bases and J by 2 bases, with 6 bases between them. Germline V lookup: CDR1 MDHEN, CDR2 SYDVKM. CDR3 sequence: CASSFPDTDTQYF. CDR3 coding DNA: TGTGCCAGCAGTTTCCCCGACACAGATACGCAGTATTTT.

The V call is TRBV7-6, the J call TRBJ2-1, with TRBD2 matching 12 bases. This CDR3 has 16 amino acids. J gave up 5 bases and V 2 bases, and 4 bases lay outside the gene matches. CDR1 is SGHVS, CDR2 FNYEAQ, per germline. The CDR3 is CASSLFRLAGDNEQFF. CDR3 bases: TGTGCCAGCAGCTTATTCCGACTAGCGGGAGACAATGAGCAGTTCTTC.